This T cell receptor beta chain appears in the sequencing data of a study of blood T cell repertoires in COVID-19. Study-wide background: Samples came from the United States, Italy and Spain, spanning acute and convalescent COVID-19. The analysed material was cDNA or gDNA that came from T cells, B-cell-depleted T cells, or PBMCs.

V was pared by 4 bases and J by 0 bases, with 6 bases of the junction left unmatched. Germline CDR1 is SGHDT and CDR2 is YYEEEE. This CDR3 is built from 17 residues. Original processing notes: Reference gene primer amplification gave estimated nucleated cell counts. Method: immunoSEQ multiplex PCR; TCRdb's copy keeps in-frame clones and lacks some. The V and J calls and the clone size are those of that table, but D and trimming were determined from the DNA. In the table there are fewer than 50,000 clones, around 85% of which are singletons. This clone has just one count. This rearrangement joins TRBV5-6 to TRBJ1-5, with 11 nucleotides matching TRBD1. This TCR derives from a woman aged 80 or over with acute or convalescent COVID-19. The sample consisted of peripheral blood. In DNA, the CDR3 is TGTGCCAGCAGCCTGGGGACAGGGGGTGCTAGCAATCAGCCCCAGCATTTT. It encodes CASSLGTGGASNQPQHF.